Each of the 27 T cell receptor beta chains below was sequenced from the same sample in a study of OX40 agonist ivuxolimab in advanced cancers. Produced via immunoSEQ multiplex PCR; TCRdb's table is partial and in-frame only. The sample yields about 68,000 clones, approximately 90% seen once. This specimen consisted of CD4+ or CD8+ T cells sorted from blood, obtained in a trial of the OX40 agonist ivuxolimab. These receptors were obtained from an adult with an advanced solid tumor such as melanoma, head and neck, liver or kidney cancer.

This chain connects TRBV5-1 to TRBJ2-3; possibly TRBD1 for D (5 bases). The germline gives CDR1 SGHRS, CDR2 YFSETQ. Between the trimmed V and J ends, which lost 1 base and 9 bases, there was a span of 18 bases. The CDR3 covers 15 residues. The CDR3 loop reads CASSLSTSLGETQYF. In DNA form, the CDR3 reads TGCGCCAGCAGCTTGTCTACCTCCTTAGGGGAAACGCAGTATTTT. Supplemented by reference TRBV5-1 and TRBJ2-3, the full variable domain reads KAGVTQTPRYLIKTRGQQVTLSCSPISGHRSVSWYQQTPGQGLQFLFEYFSETQRNKGNFPGRFSGRQFSNSRSEMNVSTLELGDSALYLCASSLSTSLGETQYFGPGTRLTVL.

This rearrangement joins TRBV6-5 to TRBJ2-7, with 14 bases aligning to TRBD2. V shed 6 bases and J 4 bases; nucleotides not matched to a gene: 2. Germline-derived CDR1 and CDR2 are MNHEY and SVGAGI. This CDR3 spans 14 amino acids. CDR3 protein: CASRRTSGRYEQYF. The CDR3 region has the DNA TGTGCCAGCAGGCGGACTAGCGGGAGGTACGAGCAGTACTTC.

CDR3 nucleotides: TGCGCCAGCAGCTCGGGACTAGCGGGTGCGAACACCGGGGAGCTGTTTTTT. Protein: CASSSGLAGANTGELFF. This chain connects TRBV5-1 to TRBJ2-2; 12 bases fit TRBD2. Unmatched junction bases numbered 3, after V lost 3 bases and J lost 0 bases. Germline CDR1 and CDR2: SGHRS and YFSETQ. The CDR3 is 17 residues long.

This clone appeared a single time. CDR3: CASSLGQGRDTQYF. The CDR3 DNA sequence: TGTGCCAGCAGTTTAGGACAGGGTAGAGATACGCAGTATTTT. This chain connects TRBV27 to TRBJ2-3; 8 nucleotides match TRBD1. V lost 2 bases to trimming and J lost 5 bases; unmatched junction nucleotides: 3. CDR1 is MNHEY and CDR2 is SMNVEV in the germline V gene (reference sequence). This CDR3 spans 14 amino acids.

V gene TRBV5-8 combines with J gene TRBJ2-7; a weak D match, TRBD2 (7 bases). V was trimmed by 1 base and J by 5 bases, leaving 13 bases between them. Germline values: CDR1 SGHTS, CDR2 YDEGEE. The CDR3 runs 14 residues. CDR3 nucleotide sequence: TGTGCCAGCAGCTTGAGGTTAGGGGGGGACGAGCAGTACTTC. As protein: CASSLRLGGDEQYF.

J is TRBJ2-7 and V is TRBV6-5, with 8 bases matching TRBD1. The CDR3 loop spans 14 amino acids. CDR1 and CDR2 from the germline V gene are MNHEY and SVGAGI. J gave up 3 bases and V 0 bases, and 1 base lay outside the gene matches. The CDR3: CASSYSDRDYEQYF. Written as DNA, the CDR3 is TGTGCCAGCAGTTACTCGGACAGGGACTACGAGCAGTACTTC.

The chain employs TRBV5-6 and TRBJ2-7; D remains ambiguous. This CDR3 comprises 12 residues. Germline-derived CDR1 and CDR2 are SGHDT and YYEEEE. V was clipped by 0 bases and J by 6 bases, with 7 bases between them. Here the CDR3 DNA reads TGTGCCAGCAGCTTGGGTACTCCCGAGCAGTACTTC. Amino acid sequence: CASSLGTPEQYF.

V usage is TRBV6-5 and J usage is TRBJ1-1, with D perhaps matching TRBD1 (6 bases). V lost 6 bases and J lost 1, with 9 bases in between. CDR1 and CDR2 from the germline V gene are MNHEY and SVGAGI. The CDR3 totals 13 residues. CDR3 sequence (DNA): TGTGCCAGCAGAACGGGACAGAACACTGAAGCTTTCTTT. Encoded protein: CASRTGQNTEAFF.

This chain links TRBV29-1 with TRBJ1-1, with D possibly TRBD1 on 5 matching bases. This CDR3 contains 14 residues. The ends were cut back, 0 bases at V and 5 bases at J, with 13 bases in the middle. Germline V gene lookup returns CDR1 SQVTM and CDR2 ANQGSEA. This chain's CDR3 is CSVEDAGRRTEAFF. As DNA, the CDR3 is TGCAGCGTTGAAGATGCAGGGCGGCGGACTGAAGCTTTCTTT.

The V and J genes are TRBV27 and TRBJ2-7, with a possible D match to TRBD2 (5 bases). Germline CDR1 reads MNHEY; CDR2 reads SMNVEV (reference sequence). The CDR3 runs 13 residues. V was shortened by 2 bases and J by 6 bases, with 11 bases between the two germline ends. The DNA for the CDR3 is TGTGCCAGCAGTTTAAGCGGCCGGGGCGAGCAGTACTTC. Protein product: CASSLSGRGEQYF.

The chain links TRBV13 to TRBJ1-6, with 7 bases identical to TRBD1. J gave up 9 bases and V 5 bases, and 16 bases lay outside the gene matches. Germline V gene data show CDR1 as PRHDT and CDR2 as FYEKMQ (reference sequence). CDR3 length equals 17 residues. The CDR3 is CASSDAMAGGKTSPLHF. DNA of the CDR3: TGTGCCAGCAGCGATGCCATGGCAGGGGGGAAGACTTCACCCCTCCACTTT.

CDR3 loop: CASRDSLNTEAFF. DNA for the CDR3: TGTGCCAGCCGGGACAGTCTGAACACTGAAGCTTTCTTT. This rearrangement joins TRBV19 to TRBJ1-1, with TRBD1 matching over 7 bases. Looked up from germline, CDR1 is LNHDA and CDR2 is SQIVND (reference sequence). The CDR3 spans 13 residues. V was clipped by 9 bases and J by 0 bases; unmatched bases: 4.

This rearrangement joins TRBV5-1 to TRBJ2-1; 10 bases match TRBD2. This CDR3 spans 17 amino acids. CDR1 is SGHRS, CDR2 YFSETQ, per germline. V was pared by 0 bases and J by 2 bases, with 5 bases of the junction left unmatched. In DNA, the CDR3 is TGCGCCAGCAGCTTGGGCTCTAGCGGGGGAACCTACAATGAGCAGTTCTTC. Translating it yields CASSLGSSGGTYNEQFF.

This rearrangement joins TRBV28 to TRBJ1-2; 12 positions match TRBD1. This CDR3 has 15 amino acids. Germline V gene sequence: CDR1 MDHEN, CDR2 SYDVKM. V was pared by 6 bases and J by 6 bases, with 8 bases of the junction left unmatched. CDR3 nucleotides: TGTGCCAGCAGCAAGGGACAGGGGGCTCTGGATGGCTACACCTTC. Translating gives CASSKGQGALDGYTF.

This clone is a singleton in its sample. The chain recombines TRBV6-1 with TRBJ1-6, with 9 nucleotides matching TRBD1. Trimming cost V 6 bases and J 8 bases; bases outside gene matches: 5. This CDR3 is 14 amino acids long. CDR1 is MNHNS and CDR2 is SASEGT in the germline V gene. CDR3 region: CASSHRDRDSPLHF. The CDR3 DNA reads TGTGCCAGCAGCCACCGGGACAGGGATTCACCCCTCCACTTT.

This chain links TRBV2 with TRBJ2-7, with 9 bases matching TRBD2. The germline V gene has CDR1 SNHLY and CDR2 FYNNEI. J was trimmed by 1 base and V by 7 bases; bases with no gene match: 5. The CDR3 is made up of 14 amino acids. CDR3 region: CASTPGLASYEQYF. CDR3 sequence (DNA): TGTGCCAGCACCCCGGGACTAGCATCCTACGAGCAGTACTTC.

The V and J genes are TRBV11-2 and TRBJ2-7, with no clear D. Germline loops: CDR1 SGHAT, CDR2 FQNNGV. The CDR3 is 14 amino acids. The V end lost 5 bases, the J end lost 1 base, and 12 bases lay between the germline ends. CDR3 sequence: CASSHGLGSYEQYF. CDR3 coding DNA: TGTGCCAGCAGCCACGGGTTGGGGTCCTACGAGCAGTACTTC.

The rearrangement joins TRBV18 to TRBJ1-1; TRBD1 matches 7 bases. CDR1 KGHSH and CDR2 LQKENI come from the germline V gene. V lost 0 bases to trimming and J lost 2 bases; unmatched junction nucleotides: 6. The CDR3 runs to 16 residues. The CDR3 nucleotides are TGTGCCAGCTCACCACCCCGGGACAGCCAAAACACTGAAGCTTTCTTT. As protein: CASSPPRDSQNTEAFF.

This clone was detected once. The V gene is TRBV18, the J gene TRBJ1-5, with 7 nucleotides matching TRBD1. The CDR3 covers 15 residues. The ends lost 3 bases at V and 6 bases at J; junction bases unmatched: 8. Germline V gives CDR1 KGHSH, CDR2 LQKENI. CDR3 bases: TGTGCCAGCTCACCGCTTGAGGGGGCGACTCAGCCCCAGCATTTT. This gives the protein CASSPLEGATQPQHF.

V and J are TRBV6-5 and TRBJ2-1, with D hard to call. The CDR3 contains 11 residues. Germline lookup yields CDR1 MNHEY and CDR2 SVGAGI. Trimming removed 4 bases from V and 8 bases from J, with 6 bases in between. The CDR3 region is CASSSIYEQFF. The CDR3 coding sequence is TGTGCCAGCAGTTCTATTTATGAGCAGTTCTTC.

This clone has just a few counts. The chain combines TRBV9 with TRBJ1-1, with D unclear. Germline CDR1 reads SGDLS; CDR2 reads YYNGEE. V lost 0 bases, J lost 4 bases, and 7 bases lay in between. The CDR3 consists of 13 residues. The CDR3 loop is CASSVEVLTEAFF. In DNA form, the CDR3 reads TGTGCCAGCAGCGTAGAAGTTCTCACTGAAGCTTTCTTT.

This sequence joins TRBV9 and TRBJ2-5; 12 nucleotides match TRBD2. Trimming took 0 bases from V and 5 from J; bases not matched to a gene: 5. CDR1 is SGDLS and CDR2 is YYNGEE in the germline V gene. The CDR3 is 16 residues long. This CDR3 reads CASSVGLAGGQETQYF. The CDR3 DNA reads as TGTGCCAGCAGCGTAGGTCTAGCGGGGGGGCAGGAGACCCAGTACTTC.

The CDR3 region has the DNA TGTGCCAGCAGCTTAGGACAGCAGCCAAAACAAGAGACCCAGTACTTC. It codes for CASSLGQQPKQETQYF. The rearrangement links TRBV11-2 to TRBJ2-5; D might be TRBD1 (5 bases). This CDR3 comprises 16 residues. The V end was cut by 1 base, the J end by 2 bases, with 14 bases between. Germline-derived CDR1 and CDR2 are SGHAT and FQNNGV.

J is TRBJ2-3 and V is TRBV14; 7 bases are a match to TRBD2. The CDR3 is 16 residues long. J lost 4 bases, V lost 5 bases, and 12 bases had no gene match. From germline, CDR1 is SGHDN and CDR2 FVKESK. CDR3 amino acids: CASSEKGREFADTQYF. CDR3 DNA: TGTGCCAGCAGCGAAAAAGGGCGGGAGTTCGCAGATACGCAGTATTTT.

This chain uses TRBV30 with TRBJ2-3; weak D call: TRBD1 (5 bases). The CDR3 runs 12 residues. Per germline, CDR1 GTSNPN and CDR2 SVGIG (reference sequence). V was cut by 6 bases and J by 0 bases, with 7 bases left in between. DNA of the CDR3: TGTGCCTGTAGGGGCAGCACAGATACGCAGTATTTT. Its protein product is CACRGSTDTQYF.

This rearrangement joins TRBV15 to TRBJ1-3; D is unclear. Germline lookup yields CDR1 LNHNV and CDR2 YYDKDF (reference sequence). With 0 bases removed from V and 6 bases from J, the gap between germline ends came to 12 bases. This CDR3 has 15 amino acids. This CDR3 reads CATSRDVGIENTIYF. The CDR3 DNA sequence: TGTGCCACCAGCAGAGATGTAGGGATTGAAAACACCATATATTTT.

This chain uses TRBV5-1 with TRBJ1-3; a weak D match, TRBD1 (5 bases). The germline V gene encodes CDR1 SGHRS and CDR2 YFSETQ. This CDR3 comprises 19 residues. Trimming removed 0 bases from V and 0 bases from J, with 19 bases in between. The DNA of the CDR3 is TGCGCCAGCAGCTTGGAGGGAAGGCGCTGGCAGGGCTCTGGAAACACCATATATTTT. Translation gives CASSLEGRRWQGSGNTIYF. Combining the CDR3 with reference TRBV5-1 and TRBJ1-3 gives the whole variable domain KAGVTQTPRYLIKTRGQQVTLSCSPISGHRSVSWYQQTPGQGLQFLFEYFSETQRNKGNFPGRFSGRQFSNSRSEMNVSTLELGDSALYLCASSLEGRRWQGSGNTIYFGEGSWLTVV.